These 21 T cell receptor beta chains originate from one sample sequenced in a study of Graves' ophthalmopathy and Graves' hyperthyroidism. Amplified material comprised TCR beta CDR3 regions derived from RNA transcripts. HTBI primers primed a first-round RT-PCR, and a second-round multiplex PCR followed. MiXCR was run by TCRdb on the multiplex PCR reads, yielding one entry per CDR3 protein. The sample holds about 600,000 distinct CDR3 sequences, less than 40% seen once. Sequencing was done on a sample of peripheral blood or thyroid tissue (not recorded which). The source is an adult man with Graves' hyperthyroidism.

CDR3 nucleotide sequence: TGTGCCAGCAGTGATTGGTCGGGAGGAACGCAGTATTTT. This sequence encodes CASSDWSGGTQYF. The chain joins TRBV6-6 to TRBJ2-3, with 7 bases that match TRBD2. Germline values: CDR1 MNHNY, CDR2 SVGAGI (reference sequence). The CDR3 consists of 13 residues. V shed 5 bases, J shed 9 bases, and the junction held 8 bases outside the gene matches.

A note on this clonotype: Relative to the germline gene, one junction end is altered; a read error may explain this. V usage is TRBV20-1 and J usage is TRBJ2-7; D is perhaps TRBD1 or TRBD2 (5 bases each). The CDR3 length is 11 residues. The germline V gene has CDR1 DFQATT and CDR2 SNEGSKA (reference sequence). Written as DNA, the CDR3 is TGCAGTGTTAGAGGGACCGACGAGCAGTACTTC. As protein: CSVRGTDEQYF.

With respect to this clonotype: A much larger clone lies one base from this, so it may be a read error. The V and J genes are TRBV10-1 and TRBJ2-2, with TRBD1 as a possible D gene (6 bases). Germline V CDR1 and CDR2: WNHNN, SYGVQD (reference sequence). The CDR3 is made up of 14 amino acids. CDR3 coding DNA: TGCGCCAGCAGTAAGTCAATTCCTGGGGGCGAGCTGTTTTTT. It specifies CASSKSIPGGELFF.

This clonotype was detected only once. J is TRBJ2-5 and V is TRBV24-1; 10 bases agree with TRBD2. CDR1 KGHDR and CDR2 SFDVKD come from the germline V gene. This CDR3 region has 15 residues. V lost 6 bases, J lost 4 bases, and 7 bases stayed unmatched. CDR3 amino acids: CATSLAGDVIETQYF. The DNA for the CDR3 is TGTGCCACCAGTCTAGCGGGGGACGTGATAGAGACCCAGTACTTC.

Concerning this clonotype: With a much larger clone just one base away, this may be a read error. This rearrangement joins TRBV19 to TRBJ1-1; perhaps TRBD1 as D (5 bases). This CDR3 is built from 15 residues. CDR1 is LNHDA and CDR2 is SQIVND in the germline V gene (reference sequence). The V gene lost 8 bases and the J gene lost 4 bases, with 20 bases spanning the gap. The CDR3 bases are TGTGCCAGTCACTCTGGTGGGACGAGGAGCACTGAAGCTTTCTTT. The encoded protein is CASHSGGTRSTEAFF. The full variable domain, rest sourced from reference TRBV19 and TRBJ1-1, is DGGITQSPKYLFRKEGQNVTLSCEQNLNHDAMYWYRQDPGQGLRLIYYSQIVNDFQKGDIAEGYSVSREKKESFPLTVTSAQKNPTAFYLCASHSGGTRSTEAFFGQGTRLTVV.

This clonotype has at least ten counts. This chain links TRBV5-4 with TRBJ1-5; possible D gene TRBD1, 5 bases. The CDR3 totals 15 residues. The V gene lost 0 bases and the J gene lost 8 bases, with 15 bases spanning the gap. The germline V gene encodes CDR1 SGHNT and CDR2 YYREEE (reference sequence). CDR3 loop: CASSLERGVGEPQHF. The CDR3 coding sequence is TGTGCCAGCAGCTTGGAGAGAGGGGTAGGGGAGCCCCAGCATTTT.

This clonotype was seen repeatedly, ten times or more. V is TRBV13 and J is TRBJ2-7, with a tentative D call TRBD1 (6 bases). CDR1 is PRHDT, CDR2 FYEKMQ, per germline (reference sequence). V was trimmed by 3 bases and J by 5 bases, leaving 14 bases between them. The CDR3 runs 14 residues. In DNA form, the CDR3 reads TGTGCCAGCAGCTTTGGTACAGGGTTGGACGAGCAGTACTTC. It translates to CASSFGTGLDEQYF.

The V call is TRBV29-1, the J call TRBJ2-7, with a possible D match to TRBD1 (6 bases). TRBJ2-1 explains the end of the DNA better; the J call may be wrong. The CDR3 consists of 13 residues. The germline V gene encodes CDR1 SQVTM and CDR2 ANQGSEA. CDR3 residues: CSVEWDKEDEQFF. DNA for the CDR3: TGCAGCGTTGAATGGGACAAGGAGGATGAGCAGTTCTTC.

This clonotype was counted at least ten times. In DNA form, the CDR3 reads TGTGCCAGCAGCTTGGCCCGGTTAGAGACCCAGTACTTC. The encoded protein is CASSLARLETQYF. The J gene is TRBJ2-5, the V gene TRBV7-2; D is unclear. There are 13 residues in the CDR3. Trimming shortened V by 3 bases and J by 4 bases, and 9 bases separated the two germline ends. Germline V gene data show CDR1 as SGHTA and CDR2 as FQGNSA. The full variable domain, rest sourced from reference TRBV7-2 and TRBJ2-5, is GAGVSQSPSNKVTEKGKDVELRCDPISGHTALYWYRQSLGQGLEFLIYFQGNSAPDKSGLPSDRFSAERTGGSVSTLTIQRTQQEDSAVYLCASSLARLETQYFGPGTRLLVL.

V usage is TRBV7-3 and J usage is TRBJ2-7; TRBD2 might be the D (7 bases). Matching the DNA end better, TRBJ2-1 makes the J call doubtful. The CDR3 extends over 19 amino acids. Germline V gene sequence: CDR1 SGHTA, CDR2 FQGTGA. The CDR3 region has the DNA TGTGCCAGCAGCTTAACGGAATGGAAGCGGGACATCCCGGCCTACGAGCAGTTCTTC. Protein: CASSLTEWKRDIPAYEQFF.

This clonotype came up many times. As DNA, the CDR3 is TGTGCCAGCACTTTGTTCTCAACTGGGGCCAACGTCCTGACTTTC. Translating gives CASTLFSTGANVLTF. The chain couples TRBV6-1 to TRBJ2-6; D unclear. The CDR3 runs to 15 residues. Germline loops: CDR1 MNHNS, CDR2 SASEGT. V lost 7 bases and J lost 2, with 12 bases in between.

Ten or more counts support this clonotype. This chain joins TRBV24-1 and TRBJ1-4, with TRBD1 as a possible D gene (6 bases). Germline CDR1 and CDR2: KGHDR and SFDVKD. The CDR3 length is 15 residues. The V end lost 1 base, the J end lost 6 bases, and 11 bases lay between the germline ends. The DNA for the CDR3 is TGTGCCACCAGTGATTTTGAACAGGGTGATGAAAAACTGTTTTTT. Protein sequence: CATSDFEQGDEKLFF.

The chain combines TRBV7-2 with TRBJ1-1; no firm D call. CDR3 length: 15 amino acids. The germline V and J ends were trimmed by 2 bases and 2 bases, with 12 bases remaining between them. Germline V gene sequence: CDR1 SGHTA, CDR2 FQGNSA. CDR3 DNA sequence: TGTGCCAGCAGCTTACTAGCGGGCCTTAACACTGAAGCTTTCTTT. This sequence encodes CASSLLAGLNTEAFF. Using reference TRBV7-2 and TRBJ1-1 for the parts outside the CDR3, the full variable domain is GAGVSQSPSNKVTEKGKDVELRCDPISGHTALYWYRQSLGQGLEFLIYFQGNSAPDKSGLPSDRFSAERTGGSVSTLTIQRTQQEDSAVYLCASSLLAGLNTEAFFGQGTRLTVV.

This clonotype was counted at least ten times. This chain connects TRBV29-1 to TRBJ1-4, with a possible D match to TRBD1 (5 bases). Deletions cut 4 bases from V and 5 bases from J, with 11 bases between. CDR1 is SQVTM, CDR2 ANQGSEA, per germline. This CDR3 contains 13 residues. The CDR3 sequence is CSVGTSLNEKLFF. The CDR3 nucleotides read TGCAGCGTTGGGACAAGCTTAAATGAAAAACTGTTTTTT.

This clonotype was detected many times. The junction differs from germline at one of its ends, possibly a read error. The rearrangement joins TRBV10-3 to TRBJ1-2; 9 bases line up with TRBD1. Germline CDR1 ENHRY, CDR2 SYGVKD. This CDR3 contains 18 residues. In DNA, the CDR3 is TGTGCCAGCAGTGATCCCGGGACAGGGATCCTTACCGCCTATGGCTACACCTTC. Translation gives CASSDPGTGILTAYGYTF.

This clonotype was counted many times. The chain uses TRBV19 and TRBJ2-6; 8 positions match TRBD1. Germline assignment: CDR1 LNHDA and CDR2 SQIVND (reference sequence). This CDR3 comprises 18 residues. Unmatched junction bases numbered 8, after V lost 4 bases and J lost 0 bases. As DNA, the CDR3 is TGTGCCAGTAGTACCTCGGACAGGGCAAGCTCTGGGGCCAACGTCCTGACTTTC. It is translated as CASSTSDRASSGANVLTF.

This rearrangement joins TRBV7-9 to TRBJ1-1; D might be TRBD1 (5 bases). V was shortened by 5 bases and J by 6 bases, with 19 bases between the two germline ends. This CDR3 spans 15 amino acids. Germline-derived CDR1 and CDR2 are SEHNR and FQNEAQ (reference sequence). CDR3 nucleotides: TGTGCCAGCAGCCCCGTGGGCAGGGCCGGGGCTGAAGCTTTCTTT. This codes for CASSPVGRAGAEAFF.

At least ten counts were recorded for this clonotype. V and J are TRBV7-3 and TRBJ2-5, with D maybe TRBD2 (6 bases). Trimming took 1 base from V and 5 from J, leaving 11 bases between them. From germline, CDR1 is SGHTA and CDR2 FQGTGA. The CDR3 spans 14 residues. This chain's CDR3 is CASSLIGGAETQYF. CDR3 bases: TGTGCCAGCAGCTTAATCGGGGGTGCGGAGACCCAGTACTTC.

This clonotype was detected ten times or more. The rearrangement joins TRBV20-1 to TRBJ2-5; D is unresolved. The CDR3 runs to 14 residues. Germline CDR1 is DFQATT and CDR2 is SNEGSKA (reference sequence). V lost 0 bases and J 5 bases, leaving 13 bases between the germline ends. The CDR3: CSARDTGRWETQYF. The CDR3, as DNA: TGCAGTGCTAGAGATACTGGGCGTTGGGAGACCCAGTACTTC.

In its sample, this clonotype was seen many times. Compared with germline, one end of the junction differs, possibly owing to a read error. The rearrangement links TRBV5-5 to TRBJ2-7, with TRBD1 matching 9 bases. CDR3 length: 16 residues. Germline CDR1 and CDR2: SGHKS and YYEKEE (reference sequence). CDR3 sequence reads: CASSLVFGTGSSEQYF. Here the CDR3 DNA reads TGTGCCAGCAGCTTGGTTTTTGGGACAGGGTCCTCCGAGCAGTACTTC.

At least ten counts were recorded for this clonotype. V usage is TRBV19 and J usage is TRBJ1-6, with D maybe TRBD1 (6 bases). The V end lost 10 bases, the J end lost 6 bases, and 13 bases lay between the germline ends. The CDR3 spans 13 residues. CDR1 is LNHDA and CDR2 is SQIVND in the germline V gene (reference sequence). CDR3 in amino acids: CATRTGLNSPLHF. The CDR3 nucleotides are TGTGCCACCAGAACAGGGCTTAATTCACCCCTCCACTTT.